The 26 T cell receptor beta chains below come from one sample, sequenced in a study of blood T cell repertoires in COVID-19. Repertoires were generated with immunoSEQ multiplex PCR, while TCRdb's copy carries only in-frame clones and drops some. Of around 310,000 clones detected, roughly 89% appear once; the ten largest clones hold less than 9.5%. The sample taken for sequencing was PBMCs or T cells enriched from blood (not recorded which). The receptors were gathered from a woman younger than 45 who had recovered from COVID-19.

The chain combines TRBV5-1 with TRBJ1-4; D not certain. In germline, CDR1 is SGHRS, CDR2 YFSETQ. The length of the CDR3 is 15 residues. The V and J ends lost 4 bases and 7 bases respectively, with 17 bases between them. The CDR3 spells CASSPDVSAGEKLFF. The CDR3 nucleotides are TGCGCCAGCAGCCCGGACGTCTCGGCGGGTGAAAAACTGTTTTTT.

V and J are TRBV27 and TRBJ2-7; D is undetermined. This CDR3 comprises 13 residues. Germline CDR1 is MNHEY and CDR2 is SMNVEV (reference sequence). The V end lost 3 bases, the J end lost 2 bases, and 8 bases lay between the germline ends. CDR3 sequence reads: CASSLRQTYEQYF. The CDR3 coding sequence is TGTGCCAGCAGTTTGCGGCAGACCTACGAGCAGTACTTC.

CDR3 sequence (DNA): TGTGCCAGCTCACCACCGGGAGCAGGCGGTGAGCAGTTCTTC. Translation gives CASSPPGAGGEQFF. The rearrangement links TRBV18 to TRBJ2-1; D is perhaps TRBD2 (5 bases). The germline CDR1 and CDR2 sequences are KGHSH and LQKENI. This CDR3 has 14 amino acids. The V and J ends lost 0 bases and 9 bases respectively, with 12 bases between them.

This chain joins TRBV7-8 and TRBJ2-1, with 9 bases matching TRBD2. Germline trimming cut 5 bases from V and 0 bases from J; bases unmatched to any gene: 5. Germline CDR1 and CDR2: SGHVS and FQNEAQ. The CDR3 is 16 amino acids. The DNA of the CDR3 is TGTGCCAGCAGCCCTTTAGCGGGAGTCTCCTACAATGAGCAGTTCTTC. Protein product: CASSPLAGVSYNEQFF.

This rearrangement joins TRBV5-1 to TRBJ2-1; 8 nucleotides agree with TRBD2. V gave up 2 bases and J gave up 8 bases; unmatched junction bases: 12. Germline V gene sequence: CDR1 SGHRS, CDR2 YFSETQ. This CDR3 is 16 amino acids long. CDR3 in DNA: TGCGCCAGCAGCTTATCCGGGAGGGAAGTTTTCGATGAGCAGTTCTTC. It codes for CASSLSGREVFDEQFF.

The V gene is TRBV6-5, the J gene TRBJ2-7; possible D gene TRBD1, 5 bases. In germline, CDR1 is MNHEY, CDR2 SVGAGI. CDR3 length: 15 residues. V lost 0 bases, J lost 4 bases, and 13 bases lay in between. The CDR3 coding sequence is TGTGCCAGCAGTTACTCGGAGTCAGGGTCGTACGAGCAGTACTTC. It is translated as CASSYSESGSYEQYF.

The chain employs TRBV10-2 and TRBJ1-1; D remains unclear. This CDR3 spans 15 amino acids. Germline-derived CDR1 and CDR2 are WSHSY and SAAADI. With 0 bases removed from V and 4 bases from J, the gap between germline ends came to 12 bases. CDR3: CASSESSTGVTEAFF. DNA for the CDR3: TGCGCCAGCAGTGAGTCGTCTACGGGAGTCACTGAAGCTTTCTTT.

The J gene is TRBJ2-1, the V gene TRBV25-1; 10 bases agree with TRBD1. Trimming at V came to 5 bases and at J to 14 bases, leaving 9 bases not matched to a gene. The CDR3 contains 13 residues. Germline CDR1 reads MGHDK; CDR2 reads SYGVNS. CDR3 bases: TGTGCCAGCAGTCTCAACCCCGGGACAGGGGAGTTCTTC. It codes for CASSLNPGTGEFF.

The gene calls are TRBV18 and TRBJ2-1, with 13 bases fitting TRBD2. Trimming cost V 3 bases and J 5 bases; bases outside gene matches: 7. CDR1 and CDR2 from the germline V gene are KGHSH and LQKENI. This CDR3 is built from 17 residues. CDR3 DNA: TGTGCCAGCTCACCGCCTGGGACTAGCGGGATCCACAATGAGCAGTTCTTC. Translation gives CASSPPGTSGIHNEQFF.

The CDR3: CASSSPTRDSDNQPQHF. CDR3 DNA: TGTGCCAGTAGTAGCCCCACCCGGGACTCTGATAATCAGCCCCAGCATTTT. The chain couples TRBV19 to TRBJ1-5; D is possibly TRBD1 (5 bases). CDR3 length: 17 residues. V lost 4 bases, J lost 4 bases, and 20 bases lay in between. Germline V gene sequence: CDR1 LNHDA, CDR2 SQIVND (reference sequence).

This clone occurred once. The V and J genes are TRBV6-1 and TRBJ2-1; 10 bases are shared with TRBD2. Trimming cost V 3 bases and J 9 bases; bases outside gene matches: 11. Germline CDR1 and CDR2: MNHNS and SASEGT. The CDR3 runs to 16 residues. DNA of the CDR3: TGTGCCAGCAGTGACATCGGGACTAGCGTCCTAAGTGAGCAGTTCTTC. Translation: CASSDIGTSVLSEQFF.

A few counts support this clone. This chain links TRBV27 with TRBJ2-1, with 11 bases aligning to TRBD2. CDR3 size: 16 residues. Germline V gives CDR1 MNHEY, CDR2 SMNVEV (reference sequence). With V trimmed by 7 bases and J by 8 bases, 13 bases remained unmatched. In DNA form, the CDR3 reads TGTGCCAGCATTGATACCGGGACTAGCGGTCGCGATGAGCAGTTCTTC. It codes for CASIDTGTSGRDEQFF.

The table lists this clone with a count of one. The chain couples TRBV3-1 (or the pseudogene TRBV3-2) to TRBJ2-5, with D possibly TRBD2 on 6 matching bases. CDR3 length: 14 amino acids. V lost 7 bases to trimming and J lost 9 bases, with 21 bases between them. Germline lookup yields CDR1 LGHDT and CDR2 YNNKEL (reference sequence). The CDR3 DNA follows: TGTGCCAGCATCTCCGCTGGTGGGGGGAGGTCCCAGTACTTC. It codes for CASISAGGGRSQYF.

CDR3 nucleotide sequence: TGTGCCAGCAGCCCAAGGGGGGCTAGCGGGAATGAGCAGTTCTTC. This translates into CASSPRGASGNEQFF. The chain uses TRBV11-3 and TRBJ2-1, with 8 bases that match TRBD2. The V gene's germline CDR1 is SGHNT and CDR2 YENEEA. The CDR3 is 15 amino acids. V gave up 5 bases and J gave up 7 bases; unmatched junction bases: 10.

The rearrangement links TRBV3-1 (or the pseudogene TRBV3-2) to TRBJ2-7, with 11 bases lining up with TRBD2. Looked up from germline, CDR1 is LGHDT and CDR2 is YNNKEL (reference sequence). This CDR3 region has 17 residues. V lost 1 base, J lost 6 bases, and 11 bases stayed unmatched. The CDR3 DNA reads TGTGCCAGCAGCCAAGGAATAGAACTAGCGGGAGTTTCCGAGCAGTACTTC. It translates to CASSQGIELAGVSEQYF.

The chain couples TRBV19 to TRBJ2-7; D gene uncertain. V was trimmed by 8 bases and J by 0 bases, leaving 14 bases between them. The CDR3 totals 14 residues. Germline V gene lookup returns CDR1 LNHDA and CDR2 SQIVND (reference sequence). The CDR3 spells CASSIARSSYEQYF. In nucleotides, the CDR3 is TGTGCCAGTTCCATCGCCCGGAGCTCCTACGAGCAGTACTTC.

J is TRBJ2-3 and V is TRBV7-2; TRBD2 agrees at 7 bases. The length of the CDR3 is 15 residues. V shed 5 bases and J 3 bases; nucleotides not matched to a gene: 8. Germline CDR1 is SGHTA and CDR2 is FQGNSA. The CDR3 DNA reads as TGTGCCAGCAGCCTGGGGGGGAGCGGTACAGATACGCAGTATTTT. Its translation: CASSLGGSGTDTQYF.

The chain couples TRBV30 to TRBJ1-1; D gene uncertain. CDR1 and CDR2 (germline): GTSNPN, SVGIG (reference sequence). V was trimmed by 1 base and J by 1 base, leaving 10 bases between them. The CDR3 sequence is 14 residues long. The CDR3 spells CAWSDEGWNTEAFF. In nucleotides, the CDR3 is TGTGCCTGGAGTGATGAGGGTTGGAACACTGAAGCTTTCTTT.

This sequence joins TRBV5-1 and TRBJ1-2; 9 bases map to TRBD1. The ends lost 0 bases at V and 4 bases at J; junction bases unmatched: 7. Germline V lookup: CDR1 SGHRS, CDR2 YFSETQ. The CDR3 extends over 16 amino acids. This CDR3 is CASSLAFRDRAYGYTF. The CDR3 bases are TGCGCCAGCAGCTTGGCTTTTCGGGACAGGGCCTATGGCTACACCTTC.

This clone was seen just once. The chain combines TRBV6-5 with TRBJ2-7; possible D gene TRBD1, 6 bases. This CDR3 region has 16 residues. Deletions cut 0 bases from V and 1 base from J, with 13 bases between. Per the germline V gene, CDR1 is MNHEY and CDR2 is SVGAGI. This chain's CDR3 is CASSYSKRTDSYEQYF. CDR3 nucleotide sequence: TGTGCCAGCAGTTACTCGAAAAGGACAGATTCCTACGAGCAGTACTTC.

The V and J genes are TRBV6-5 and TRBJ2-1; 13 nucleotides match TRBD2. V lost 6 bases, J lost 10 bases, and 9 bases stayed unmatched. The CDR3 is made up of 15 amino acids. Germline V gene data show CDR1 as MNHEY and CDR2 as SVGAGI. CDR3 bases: TGTGCCAGCAGCCACGGGACTAGCGGGACGGAAGAGCAGTTCTTC. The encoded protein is CASSHGTSGTEEQFF.

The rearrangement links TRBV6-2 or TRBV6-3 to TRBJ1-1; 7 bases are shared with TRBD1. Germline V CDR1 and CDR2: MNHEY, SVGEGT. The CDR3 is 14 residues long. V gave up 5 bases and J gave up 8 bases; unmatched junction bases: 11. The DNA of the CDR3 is TGTGCCAGCAGTCAACCCGGACAGGCCCCCGAAGCTTTCTTT. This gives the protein CASSQPGQAPEAFF.

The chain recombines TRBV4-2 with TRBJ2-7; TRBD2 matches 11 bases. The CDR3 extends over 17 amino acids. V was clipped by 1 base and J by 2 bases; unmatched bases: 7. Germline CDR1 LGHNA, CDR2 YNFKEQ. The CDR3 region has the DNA TGTGCCAGCAGCCAAGTCTCTAGCGGGAGGCCTCCCTACGAGCAGTACTTC. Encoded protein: CASSQVSSGRPPYEQYF.

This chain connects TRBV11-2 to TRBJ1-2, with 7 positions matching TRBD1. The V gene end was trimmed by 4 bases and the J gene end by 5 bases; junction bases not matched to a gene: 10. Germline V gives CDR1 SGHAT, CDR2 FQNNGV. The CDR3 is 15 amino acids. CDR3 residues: CASSSQGGYGYGYTF. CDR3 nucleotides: TGTGCCAGCAGCTCCCAAGGGGGCTACGGGTATGGCTACACCTTC.

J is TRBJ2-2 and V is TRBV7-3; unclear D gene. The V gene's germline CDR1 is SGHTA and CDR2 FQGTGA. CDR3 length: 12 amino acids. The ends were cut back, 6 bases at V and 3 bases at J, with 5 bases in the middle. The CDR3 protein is CASRADTGELFF. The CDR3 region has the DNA TGTGCCAGCAGGGCCGACACCGGGGAGCTGTTTTTT.

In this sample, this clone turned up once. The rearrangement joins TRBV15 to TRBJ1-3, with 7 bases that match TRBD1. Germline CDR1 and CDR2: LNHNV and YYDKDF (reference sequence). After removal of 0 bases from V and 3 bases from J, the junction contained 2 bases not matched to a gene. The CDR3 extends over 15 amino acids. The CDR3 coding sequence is TGTGCCACCAGCAGAGAAGGGGGCATTGGAAACACCATATATTTT. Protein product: CATSREGGIGNTIYF.